This TCR beta chain was profiled in a study of early T cells in non-severe SARS-CoV-2 infection. Study-wide points: The study's VDJdb matching favored anti-spike CD8 responses and missed private and CD4 specificities.

The CDR3 has 16 residues. Germline values: CDR1 SGHAT, CDR2 FQNNGV. Trimming removed 5 bases from V and 1 base from J; junction bases left unmatched: 11. Unique molecular identifiers tagged individual cDNA molecules. TCRdb reanalysed the 5' RACE reads using MiXCR and keeps one entry per CDR3 protein. The sample includes about 69,000 distinct CDR3 sequences, roughly 13% of them seen just once. This clonotype showed up just a few times. Its antigen remains unknown. The gene calls are TRBV11-2 and TRBJ2-7, with TRBD1 identical over 7 bases. Input material: whole blood. The TCR sequence derives from an adult who was a healthcare worker with PCR-confirmed SARS-CoV-2 infection or an uninfected control (not recorded which). The CDR3 sequence: CASSPIPGQRSYEQYF. CDR3 sequence (DNA): TGTGCCAGCAGCCCTATACCGGGACAGAGGTCCTACGAGCAGTACTTC. The variable domain in full, completed from reference TRBV11-2 and TRBJ2-7, reads EAGVAQSPRYKIIEKRQSVAFWCNPISGHATLYWYQQILGQGPKLLIQFQNNGVVDDSQLPKDRFSAERLKGVDSTLKIQPAKLEDSAVYLCASSPIPGQRSYEQYFGPGTRLTVT.